Here is one TCR beta chain with its context. Its specificity is not known. The entry originates in a study of blood T cells in healthy people across ages. Study-wide findings and caveats: It was held that the diversity estimates obtained from one million T cells were underestimates. Older age coincided with a roughly linear decline in TCR beta diversity per million T cells.

PCR was performed a second time for about 7 to 11 cycles using a sample-barcoded 5' primer and a J-beta primer mix. TCRdb processed the 5' RACE reads anew with MiXCR; each CDR3 protein has one entry. The table shows 800,000 to 1,000,000 distinct CDR3 sequences, with around 46% occurring only once. V was clipped by 6 bases and J by 2 bases, with 19 bases between them. The CDR3 has 17 residues. The receptor's source is a man between 25 and 39 years old in good health. Sequenced: blood. This chain joins TRBV6-7 and TRBJ1-4; possible D gene TRBD1, 5 bases. TRBV6-7 is filed as an ORF, its function uncertain. The DNA of the CDR3 is TGTGCCAGCAGGACGGGGCGGGGATCGGCGACTAATGAAAAACTGTTTTTT. Protein: CASRTGRGSATNEKLFF.